The 11 T cell receptor beta chains below were found in one sample sequenced in a study of cytomegalovirus exposure and HLA in healthy donors listed by TCRdb under 2017. The library was built by means of the immunoSEQ multiplex PCR assay. TCRdb holds this immuneACCESS table with in-frame rearrangements only. Some clones are missing; in checked studies, unresolved V genes explain under half, and the rest has no known cause. This sample holds 150,000 to 200,000 clones; less than 85% were observed only once. The top ten hold about 16% of the sample. Sample: PBMCs. Receptors were obtained from a man between 18 and 29 years old in good health and CMV-seropositive.

The count of this clone is one. The V gene is TRBV30, the J gene TRBJ1-2; D is possibly TRBD1 (5 bases). The CDR3 totals 15 residues. Germline-derived CDR1 and CDR2 are GTSNPN and SVGIG (reference sequence). Trimming removed 1 base from V and 4 bases from J, with 16 bases in between. The CDR3 loop is CAWSGVSRGGYGYTF. In nucleotides, the CDR3 is TGTGCCTGGAGTGGAGTGAGCCGGGGGGGCTATGGCTACACCTTC.

The chain couples TRBV11-2 to TRBJ2-2; TRBD1 matches at 8 bases. The V gene end was trimmed by 4 bases and the J gene end by 5 bases; junction bases not matched to a gene: 9. Germline loops: CDR1 SGHAT, CDR2 FQNNGV. This CDR3 is built from 16 residues. The CDR3 loop is CASSSRTGLRTGELFF. The CDR3 DNA sequence: TGTGCCAGCAGCTCCCGGACAGGGTTAAGGACCGGGGAGCTGTTTTTT.

The V gene is TRBV2, the J gene TRBJ1-5, with no clear D. The V end lost 5 bases, the J end lost 6 bases, and 11 bases lay between the germline ends. The CDR3 covers 13 residues. Per germline, CDR1 SNHLY and CDR2 FYNNEI. The CDR3 sequence is CASSLPSGQPQHF. DNA for the CDR3: TGTGCCAGCAGTCTCCCGAGCGGTCAGCCCCAGCATTTT.

The rearrangement uses TRBV4-1 and TRBJ2-7; 7 bases line up with TRBD2. Germline V gives CDR1 MGHRA, CDR2 YSYEKL. The CDR3 is made up of 17 amino acids. J lost 6 bases, V lost 4 bases, and 18 bases had no gene match. The CDR3 DNA sequence: TGCGCCAGCAGCCCCTGGGCGGCTAGCGGTGGGTCTCCCGAGCAGTACTTC. It yields the protein CASSPWAASGGSPEQYF.

The chain is built from TRBV7-3 and TRBJ2-1; TRBD2 matches at 7 bases. Losses at the gene ends were 3 bases for V and 0 bases for J; bases not matched to a gene: 2. This CDR3 has 15 amino acids. Germline CDR1 reads SGHTA; CDR2 reads FQGTGA. DNA of the CDR3: TGTGCCAGCAGCTTCGGCGGGGGCTCCTACAATGAGCAGTTCTTC. Residues: CASSFGGGSYNEQFF.

The chain employs TRBV7-6 and TRBJ1-2; D call uncertain. With 0 bases removed from V and 8 bases from J, the gap between germline ends came to 10 bases. Germline V CDR1 and CDR2: SGHVS, FNYEAQ. The CDR3 spans 13 residues. The CDR3 sequence: CASSLAGGQGYTF. In nucleotides, the CDR3 is TGTGCCAGCAGCTTAGCGGGAGGGCAGGGCTACACCTTC.

On this clone itself: This specimen includes other DNA sequences encoding the same CDR3. This sequence joins TRBV5-1 and TRBJ2-7; 9 nucleotides agree with TRBD1. Germline CDR1 is SGHRS and CDR2 is YFSETQ. V was clipped by 2 bases and J by 3 bases; unmatched bases: 3. The CDR3 loop spans 14 amino acids. In DNA form, the CDR3 reads TGCGCCAGCAGCTTAGGACAGGGGAACTACGAGCAGTACTTC. Its translation is CASSLGQGNYEQYF.

This clone was counted once. The CDR3 DNA sequence: TGTGCCAGCAGCGTAGGGGACAGGGGGGGAACAGATACGCAGTATTTT. This gives the protein CASSVGDRGGTDTQYF. The gene calls are TRBV9 and TRBJ2-3, with 11 positions matching TRBD1. Germline CDR1 is SGDLS and CDR2 is YYNGEE. V shed 0 bases, J shed 3 bases, and the junction held 3 bases outside the gene matches. The CDR3 has 16 amino acids.

The chain uses TRBV27 and TRBJ1-5; D possibly corresponds to TRBD1 (6 bases). Per the germline V gene, CDR1 is MNHEY and CDR2 is SMNVEV (reference sequence). The CDR3 contains 14 residues. With 2 bases removed from V and 8 bases from J, the gap between germline ends came to 13 bases. CDR3 protein: CASSLRGEGKPQHF. The CDR3 DNA follows: TGTGCCAGCAGTTTAAGGGGGGAGGGTAAGCCCCAGCATTTT.

The chain recombines TRBV19 with TRBJ1-1, with a tentative D call TRBD1 (6 bases). Between the trimmed V and J ends, which lost 7 bases and 5 bases, there was a span of 17 bases. CDR1 and CDR2 from the germline V gene are LNHDA and SQIVND (reference sequence). The CDR3 runs 14 residues. CDR3 sequence: CASTNRGGRTEAFF. In nucleotides, the CDR3 is TGTGCCAGTACCAATAGGGGGGGCCGGACTGAAGCTTTCTTT.

This chain connects TRBV7-2 to TRBJ1-6, with D possibly matching TRBD1 (6 bases). CDR1 and CDR2 from the germline V gene are SGHTA and FQGNSA. The CDR3 is 15 amino acids. V was clipped by 5 bases and J by 6 bases, with 14 bases between them. CDR3 bases: TGTGCCAGCAGCGAACAGGGAACGGGTAATTCACCCCTCCACTTT. It specifies CASSEQGTGNSPLHF.